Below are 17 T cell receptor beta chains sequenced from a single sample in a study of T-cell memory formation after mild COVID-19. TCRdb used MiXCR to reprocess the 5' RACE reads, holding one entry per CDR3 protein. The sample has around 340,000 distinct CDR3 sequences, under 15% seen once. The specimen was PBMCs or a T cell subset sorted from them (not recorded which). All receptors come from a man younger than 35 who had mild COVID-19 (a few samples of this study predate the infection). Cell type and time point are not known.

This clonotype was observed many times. CDR3 sequence reads: CASRYRASNTGELFF. Written as DNA, the CDR3 is TGTGCCAGCAGATACAGGGCCTCGAACACCGGGGAGCTGTTTTTT. The chain employs TRBV12-3 or TRBV12-4 and TRBJ2-2; D perhaps matches TRBD1 (6 bases). V was trimmed by 6 bases and J by 0 bases, leaving 11 bases between them. This CDR3 contains 15 residues.

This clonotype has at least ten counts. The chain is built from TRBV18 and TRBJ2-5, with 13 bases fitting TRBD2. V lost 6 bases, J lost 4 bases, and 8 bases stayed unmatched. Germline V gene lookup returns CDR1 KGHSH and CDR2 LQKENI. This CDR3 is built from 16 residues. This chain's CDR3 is CASSPRTSGGGETQYF. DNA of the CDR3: TGTGCCAGCTCTCCGCGGACTAGCGGGGGCGGAGAGACCCAGTACTTC.

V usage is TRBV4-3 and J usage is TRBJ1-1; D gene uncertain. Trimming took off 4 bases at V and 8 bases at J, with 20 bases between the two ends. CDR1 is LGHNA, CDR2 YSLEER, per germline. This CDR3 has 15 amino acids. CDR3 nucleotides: TGCGCCAGCAGCCGCCTGGGATTTATCGGAGAGGAAGCTTTCTTT. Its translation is CASSRLGFIGEEAFF.

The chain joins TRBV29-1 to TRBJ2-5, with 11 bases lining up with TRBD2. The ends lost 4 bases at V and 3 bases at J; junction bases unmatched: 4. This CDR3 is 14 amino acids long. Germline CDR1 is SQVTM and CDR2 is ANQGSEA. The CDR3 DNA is TGCAGCGTTGTTAAACTAGCGGGGGAAGAGACCCAGTACTTC. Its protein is CSVVKLAGEETQYF.

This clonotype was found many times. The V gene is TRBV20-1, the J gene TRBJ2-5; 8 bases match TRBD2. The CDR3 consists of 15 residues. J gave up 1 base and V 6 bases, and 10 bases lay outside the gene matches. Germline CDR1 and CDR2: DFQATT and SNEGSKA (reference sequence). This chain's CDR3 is CSANGGGGTQETQYF. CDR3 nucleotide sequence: TGCAGTGCCAACGGGGGCGGGGGGACCCAAGAGACCCAGTACTTC.

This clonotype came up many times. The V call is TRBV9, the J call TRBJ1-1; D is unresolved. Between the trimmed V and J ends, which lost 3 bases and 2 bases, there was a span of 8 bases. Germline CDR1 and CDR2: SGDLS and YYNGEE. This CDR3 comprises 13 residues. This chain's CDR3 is CASSGGGNTEAFF. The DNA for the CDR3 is TGTGCCAGCAGCGGTGGCGGAAACACTGAAGCTTTCTTT.

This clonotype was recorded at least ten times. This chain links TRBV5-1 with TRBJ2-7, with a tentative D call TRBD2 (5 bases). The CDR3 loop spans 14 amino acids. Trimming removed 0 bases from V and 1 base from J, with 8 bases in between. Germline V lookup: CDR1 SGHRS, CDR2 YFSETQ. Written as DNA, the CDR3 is TGCGCCAGCAGCTTGGGTCCGGGGTCCTACGAGCAGTACTTC. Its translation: CASSLGPGSYEQYF.

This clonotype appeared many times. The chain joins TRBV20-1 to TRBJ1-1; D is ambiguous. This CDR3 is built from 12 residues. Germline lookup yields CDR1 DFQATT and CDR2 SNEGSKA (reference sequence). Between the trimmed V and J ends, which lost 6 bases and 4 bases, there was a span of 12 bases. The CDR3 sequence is CSATMGSTEAFF. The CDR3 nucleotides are TGCAGTGCGACAATGGGGAGCACTGAAGCTTTCTTT.

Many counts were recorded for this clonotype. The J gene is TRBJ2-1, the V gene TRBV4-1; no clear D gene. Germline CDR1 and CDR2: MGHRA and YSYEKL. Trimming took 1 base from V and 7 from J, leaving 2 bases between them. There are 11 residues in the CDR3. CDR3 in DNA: TGCGCCAGCAGCCAAGTAAATGAGCAGTTCTTC. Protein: CASSQVNEQFF.

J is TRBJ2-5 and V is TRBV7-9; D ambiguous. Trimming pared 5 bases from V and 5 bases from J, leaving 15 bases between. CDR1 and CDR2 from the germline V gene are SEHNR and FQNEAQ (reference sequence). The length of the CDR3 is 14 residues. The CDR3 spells CASSPPRPVETQYF. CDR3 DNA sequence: TGTGCCAGCAGCCCACCACGGCCCGTCGAGACCCAGTACTTC.

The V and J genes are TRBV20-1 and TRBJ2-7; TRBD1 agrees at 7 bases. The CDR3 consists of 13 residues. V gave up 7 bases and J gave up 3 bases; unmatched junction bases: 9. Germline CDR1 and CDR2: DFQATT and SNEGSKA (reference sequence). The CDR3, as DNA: TGCAGTGTTAGGGGGCAGGGACGCTACGAGCAGTACGTC. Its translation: CSVRGQGRYEQYV.

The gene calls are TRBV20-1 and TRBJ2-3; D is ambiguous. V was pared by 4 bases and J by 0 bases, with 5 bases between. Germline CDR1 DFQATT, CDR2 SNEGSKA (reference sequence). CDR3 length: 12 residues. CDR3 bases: TGCAGTGCTATCGGAAGCACAGATACGCAGTATTTT. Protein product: CSAIGSTDTQYF.

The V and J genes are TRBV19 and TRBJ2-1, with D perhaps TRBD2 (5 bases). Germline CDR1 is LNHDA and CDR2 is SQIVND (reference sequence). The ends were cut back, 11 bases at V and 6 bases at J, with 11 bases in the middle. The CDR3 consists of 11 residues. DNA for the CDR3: TGTGCCGCCGCCCGGGGCAATGAGCAGTTCTTC. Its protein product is CAAARGNEQFF.

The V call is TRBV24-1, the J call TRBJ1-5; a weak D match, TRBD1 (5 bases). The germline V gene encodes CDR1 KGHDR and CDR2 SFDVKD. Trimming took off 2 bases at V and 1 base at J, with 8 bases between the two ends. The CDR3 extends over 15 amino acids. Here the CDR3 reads CATSDSGGSNQPQHF. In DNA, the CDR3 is TGTGCCACCAGTGATTCGGGGGGAAGCAATCAGCCCCAGCATTTT.

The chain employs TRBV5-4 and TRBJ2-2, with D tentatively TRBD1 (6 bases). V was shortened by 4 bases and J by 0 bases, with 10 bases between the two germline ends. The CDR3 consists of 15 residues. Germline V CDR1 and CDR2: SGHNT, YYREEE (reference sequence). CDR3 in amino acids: CASSVRGANTGELFF. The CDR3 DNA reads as TGTGCCAGCAGCGTCAGGGGCGCGAACACCGGGGAGCTGTTTTTT. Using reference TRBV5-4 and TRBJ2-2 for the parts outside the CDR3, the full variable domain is ETGVTQSPTHLIKTRGQQVTLRCSSQSGHNTVSWYQQALGQGPQFIFQYYREEENGRGNFPPRFSGLQFPNYSSELNVNALELDDSALYLCASSVRGANTGELFFGEGSRLTVL.

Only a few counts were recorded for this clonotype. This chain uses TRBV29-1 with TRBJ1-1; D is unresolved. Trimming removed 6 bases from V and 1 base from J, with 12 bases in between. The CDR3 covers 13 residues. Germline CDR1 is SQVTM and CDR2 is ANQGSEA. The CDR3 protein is CSVEPGRNTEAFF. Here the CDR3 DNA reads TGCAGCGTAGAACCGGGCCGGAACACTGAAGCTTTCTTT.

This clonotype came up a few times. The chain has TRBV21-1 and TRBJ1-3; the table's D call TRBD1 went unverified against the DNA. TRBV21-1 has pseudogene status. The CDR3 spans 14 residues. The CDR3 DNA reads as TGTGCCAGCAGCAAAGCGGCAGGGGAAAACACCATATATTTT. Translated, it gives CASSKAAGENTIYF.